Listed below are T cell receptor beta chains from one sample, sequenced in a study of radiotherapy plus CTLA-4 blockade in lung cancer. Clones were sequenced by immunoSEQ multiplex PCR, and TCRdb holds only the in-frame ones, with some missing. The sample consists of around 42,000 clones, roughly 59% of them appearing once. This material consisted of peripheral blood, taken from a patient treated with radiotherapy plus ipilimumab. Receptor source: a human donor with non-small cell lung cancer who had a partial response to radiotherapy plus ipilimumab. CDR3s include the opening cysteine and the closing phenylalanine or tryptophan. The D gene is left open where the match is weak. Clone size is stated in some rows and not others, as once, few, many or a class when expanded.

>NA|TRBV5-1|TRBJ2-3|NA
CASASQGTDTQYF
TGCGCCAGCGCTTCGCAGGGAACAGATACGCAGTATTTT
>NA|TRBV30|TRBJ2-7|NA
CAWSPRRASFYEQYF
TGTGCCTGGAGTCCTCGCAGGGCCTCTTTCTACGAGCAGTACTTC
>NA|TRBV6-5|TRBJ1-6|NA
CASSLDYNSPLHF
TGTGCCAGCAGTCTAGATTATAATTCACCCCTCCACTTT
>NA|TRBV7-9|TRBJ1-2|NA
CASSPHEGGSGYTF
TGTGCCAGCAGCCCCCACGAGGGAGGCTCCGGCTACACCTTC
>NA|TRBV27|TRBJ1-1|NA
CASSFLFAGTEAFF
TGTGCCAGCAGTTTTTTATTTGCCGGGACTGAAGCTTTCTTT
>NA|TRBV6-4|TRBJ1-2|NA
CASSDSPGSYGYTF
TGTGCCAGCAGTGACTCGCCAGGGTCTTATGGCTACACCTTC
>NA|TRBV5-5|TRBJ2-2|TRBD2
CASSWSGGYDTGELFF
TGTGCCAGCAGTTGGTCCGGGGGGTATGACACCGGGGAGCTGTTTTTT
>few|TRBV4-3|TRBJ1-3|NA
CASSQEGTASGNTIYF
TGCGCCAGCAGCCAAGAAGGTACAGCCTCTGGAAACACCATATATTTT
>NA|TRBV7-3|TRBJ2-1|TRBD2
CASSFGLAGGRSEQFF
TGTGCCAGCAGCTTCGGACTAGCGGGGGGGCGGAGTGAGCAGTTCTTC
>NA|TRBV5-6|TRBJ2-2|TRBD2
CASRPRASGYTGELFF
TGTGCCAGCAGGCCCCGGGCTAGCGGGTACACCGGGGAGCTGTTTTTT
>NA|TRBV11-2|TRBJ2-3|NA
CASSLGLGGDTQYF
TGTGCCAGCAGCTTAGGGCTAGGCGGGGATACGCAGTATTTT
>few|TRBV14|TRBJ2-5|NA
CASSQRVTFSQETQYF
TGTGCCAGCAGCCAACGAGTTACGTTTTCACAAGAGACCCAGTACTTC
>NA|TRBV2|TRBJ1-5|NA
CASSEQLVSNQPQHF
TGTGCCAGCAGTGAACAGCTAGTAAGCAATCAGCCCCAGCATTTT
>NA|TRBV30|TRBJ1-5|NA
CAWPHGTLGQPQHF
TGTGCCTGGCCCCACGGGACACTTGGACAGCCCCAGCATTTT
>NA|TRBV30|TRBJ1-5|NA
CAWSSNLRGSNQPQHF
TGTGCCTGGAGTTCCAATCTTAGGGGGAGCAATCAGCCCCAGCATTTT
>NA|TRBV7-8|TRBJ2-7|TRBD2
CASSLDTNPAGGQRAEQYF
TGTGCCAGCAGCTTAGACACGAACCCAGCGGGGGGGCAAAGGGCCGAGCAGTACTTC
>NA|TRBV2|TRBJ2-3|TRBD2
CASSFGGGTTDAQYF
TGTGCCAGCAGTTTTGGCGGGGGGACCACAGATGCGCAGTATTTT
>NA|TRBV7-2|TRBJ2-1|TRBD2
CASSPTLAGGAYSYNEQFF
TGTGCCAGCAGCCCAACTTTAGCGGGGGGAGCCTACTCCTACAATGAGCAGTTCTTC
>few|TRBV7-3|TRBJ1-1|TRBD1
CASSSTGSGTEAFF
TGTGCCAGCAGCTCGACAGGGTCGGGGACTGAAGCTTTCTTT
>NA|TRBV13|TRBJ2-2|NA
CASGLDLNGELFF
TGTGCCAGCGGCTTAGACCTAAACGGGGAGCTGTTTTTT
>NA|TRBV5-1|TRBJ2-5|NA
CASSLGLIQETQYF
TGCGCCAGCAGCTTAGGACTAATTCAAGAGACCCAGTACTTC
>many|TRBV19|TRBJ2-2|TRBD2
CASSIRTSGRGGELFF
TGTGCCAGTAGTATACGGACTAGCGGAAGGGGAGGGGAGCTGTTTTTT
>NA|TRBV9|TRBJ2-1|TRBD2
CASSVARELAGENNEQFF
TGTGCCAGCAGCGTAGCTAGGGAGCTAGCGGGAGAGAACAATGAGCAGTTCTTC
>NA|TRBV30|TRBJ1-5|NA
CAWSVLGLNQPQHF
TGTGCCTGGAGTGTACTGGGACTCAATCAGCCCCAGCATTTT
>NA|TRBV9|TRBJ1-6|NA
CASSVGTPNSPLHF
TGTGCCAGCAGCGTTGGGACACCCAATTCACCCCTCCACTTT
>NA|TRBV5-4|TRBJ2-1|NA
CASSSGVEQFF
TGTGCCAGCTCCTCGGGAGTCGAGCAGTTCTTC
>NA|TRBV5-1|TRBJ1-4|TRBD1
CASSLQGQVNEKLFF
TGCGCCAGCAGCTTGCAGGGACAGGTTAATGAAAAACTGTTTTTT
>NA|TRBV6-1|TRBJ1-2|NA
CASRPSPGRDGGYTF
TGTGCCAGCAGGCCCTCTCCCGGGCGGGATGGTGGCTACACCTTC
>NA|TRBV7-9|TRBJ2-1|TRBD2
CASSPPLLAGGPDEQFF
TGTGCCAGCAGCCCGCCCCTACTAGCGGGAGGTCCGGATGAGCAGTTCTTC
>NA|TRBV2|TRBJ2-1|TRBD1
CASSENRGGNEQFF
TGTGCCAGCAGTGAAAACAGGGGTGGCAATGAGCAGTTCTTC
>NA|TRBV28|TRBJ2-2|NA
CASSSGGHTGELFF
TGTGCCAGCAGTTCTGGGGGCCACACCGGGGAGCTGTTTTTT
>few|TRBV4-3|TRBJ2-1|NA
CASSLEGGLYNEQFF
TGCGCCAGCAGCCTCGAGGGGGGGCTATACAATGAGCAGTTCTTC
>NA|TRBV5-6|TRBJ1-4|TRBD1
CASSLVDRGNEKLFF
TGTGCCAGCAGCTTGGTAGACAGGGGAAATGAAAAACTGTTTTTT
>few|TRBV7-9|TRBJ2-3|TRBD2
CASSLAPGLAGGHTQYF
TGTGCCAGCAGCTTAGCGCCTGGACTAGCGGGAGGGCATACGCAGTATTTT
>NA|TRBV9|TRBJ1-6|NA
CASSVEGTGGNSPLHF
TGTGCCAGCAGCGTAGAGGGGACGGGGGGAAATTCACCCCTCCACTTT
>NA|TRBV21-1|TRBJ2-2|NA
CASSNWTSGGSNTGELFF
TGTGCCAGCAGCAACTGGACTAGCGGGGGTTCGAACACCGGGGAGCTGTTTTTT
>NA|TRBV30|TRBJ2-7|NA
CAWSVRWGLTSYEQYF
TGTGCCTGGAGTGTACGATGGGGGCTTACTTCCTACGAGCAGTACTTC
>few|TRBV7-2|TRBJ2-7|TRBD2
CASSPGISGRGGPSYEQYF
TGTGCCAGCAGCCCTGGGATCTCCGGTCGCGGGGGGCCTTCCTACGAGCAGTACTTC
>NA|TRBV10-2|TRBJ2-1|TRBD2
CASSGLASYNEQFF
TGCGCCAGCTCCGGACTAGCCAGCTACAATGAGCAGTTCTTC
>NA|TRBV6-1|TRBJ1-1|NA
CASSDSDRRNTEAFF
TGTGCCAGCAGTGACTCTGACAGGAGAAACACTGAAGCTTTCTTT
>few|TRBV18|TRBJ1-1|NA
CASSDAGGDAEAFF
TGTGCCAGCTCAGATGCCGGCGGGGACGCTGAAGCTTTCTTT
>many|TRBV5-1|TRBJ2-3|TRBD2
CASSWPLAGGSTDTQYF
TGCGCCAGCAGCTGGCCCCTAGCGGGGGGGAGCACAGATACGCAGTATTTT
>NA|TRBV6-5|TRBJ1-5|NA
CASKPQGVGQPQHF
TGTGCCAGCAAACCCCAGGGTGTGGGGCAGCCCCAGCATTTT
>NA|TRBV7-6|TRBJ2-1|NA
CASSIDEREPFSYNEQFF
TGTGCCAGCAGCATCGACGAAAGGGAGCCTTTCTCCTACAATGAGCAGTTCTTC